The rows below give T cell receptor beta chains drawn from one sample of a study of T cells in Graves' hyperthyroidism and ophthalmopathy. Each CDR3 protein gets one entry after TCRdb re-called the multiplex PCR reads with MiXCR. Of about 480,000 distinct CDR3 sequences in the sample, roughly 14% were seen once. The specimen was blood. The receptors originated from a woman under 30 with Graves' hyperthyroidism. The CDR3 runs from the conserved cysteine through the conserved F or W. A D gene is named only where the DNA matches it firmly. Clone size is shown for a subset of rows, as once, few, many or a class of expanded clone.

d_gene: -
abundance: few
j_gene: TRBJ1-2
v_gene: TRBV3-1
CDR3aa: CASSQARALANGYTF
CDR3nt: TGTGCCAGCAGCCAAGCGAGGGCCCTCGCAAATGGCTACACCTTC

d_gene: TRBD2
abundance: -
j_gene: TRBJ2-2
v_gene: TRBV12-3/TRBV12-4
CDR3aa: CASSPTSGRVGNTGELFF
CDR3nt: TGTGCCAGCAGTCCCACTAGCGGGAGAGTTGGGAACACCGGGGAGCTGTTTTTT

d_gene: -
abundance: many
j_gene: TRBJ2-2
v_gene: TRBV11-3
CDR3aa: CASSFQSGELFF
CDR3nt: TGTGCCAGCAGCTTTCAATCCGGGGAGCTGTTTTTT

d_gene: -
abundance: -
j_gene: TRBJ1-2
v_gene: TRBV7-3
CDR3aa: CASSLSAGSNYGYTF
CDR3nt: TGTGCCAGCAGCTTATCCGCGGGCTCTAACTATGGCTACACCTTC

d_gene: TRBD1
abundance: many
j_gene: TRBJ2-6
v_gene: TRBV6-2/TRBV6-3
CDR3aa: CASNRGLTLSGANVLTF
CDR3nt: TGTGCCAGCAACAGGGGGCTGACCCTCTCTGGGGCCAACGTCCTGACTTTC

d_gene: -
abundance: -
j_gene: TRBJ1-4
v_gene: TRBV5-1
CDR3aa: CASSLAGGIVNEKLFF
CDR3nt: TGCGCCAGCAGCTTGGCCGGGGGGATAGTTAATGAAAAACTGTTTTTT

d_gene: -
abundance: many
j_gene: TRBJ2-1
v_gene: TRBV11-2
CDR3aa: CASSQAPGAEQFF
CDR3nt: TGTGCCAGCAGCCAAGCTCCTGGCGCCGAGCAGTTCTTC

d_gene: -
abundance: few
j_gene: TRBJ1-1
v_gene: TRBV19
CDR3aa: CATSGHMNTEAFF
CDR3nt: TGTGCCACTTCGGGACACATGAACACTGAAGCTTTCTTT

d_gene: -
abundance: -
j_gene: TRBJ2-1
v_gene: TRBV7-3
CDR3aa: CASRPGSGSYNEQFF
CDR3nt: TGTGCCAGCAGACCGGGAAGCGGATCCTACAATGAGCAGTTCTTC

d_gene: -
abundance: few
j_gene: TRBJ1-2
v_gene: TRBV7-9
CDR3aa: CASSLTDSYGYTF
CDR3nt: TGTGCCAGCAGCTTAACGGACAGCTATGGCTACACCTTC

d_gene: -
abundance: many
j_gene: TRBJ2-2
v_gene: TRBV27
CDR3aa: CASSSGTVNTGELFF
CDR3nt: TGTGCCAGCAGTTCCGGGACTGTGAACACCGGGGAGCTGTTTTTT

d_gene: TRBD1
abundance: -
j_gene: TRBJ1-1
v_gene: TRBV5-6
CDR3aa: CASSGDRGMSEAFF
CDR3nt: TGTGCCAGCAGCGGGGACAGGGGAATGTCTGAAGCTTTCTTT

d_gene: TRBD2
abundance: many
j_gene: TRBJ2-3
v_gene: TRBV11-2
CDR3aa: CASRPGTSGRAMGDTQYF
CDR3nt: TGTGCCAGCAGGCCCGGGACTAGCGGGAGGGCCATGGGAGATACGCAGTATTTT

d_gene: -
abundance: many
j_gene: TRBJ1-2
v_gene: TRBV12-5
CDR3aa: CASAPTGAENYGYTF
CDR3nt: TGTGCTAGTGCCCCCACCGGGGCGGAAAACTATGGCTACACCTTC

d_gene: -
abundance: many
j_gene: TRBJ1-2
v_gene: TRBV30
CDR3aa: CAWSVDYGYTF
CDR3nt: TGTGCCTGGAGTGTAGACTATGGCTACACCTTC

d_gene: -
abundance: few
j_gene: TRBJ2-3
v_gene: TRBV29-1
CDR3aa: CSVELRSTDTQYF
CDR3nt: TGCAGCGTTGAGTTACGGTCCACAGATACGCAGTATTTT

d_gene: TRBD1
abundance: -
j_gene: TRBJ2-3
v_gene: TRBV6-5
CDR3aa: CASSSGGLYTDTQYF
CDR3nt: TGTGCCAGCAGTTCAGGGGGTCTTTACACAGATACGCAGTATTTT

d_gene: TRBD2
abundance: many
j_gene: TRBJ2-7
v_gene: TRBV12-3/TRBV12-4
CDR3aa: CASSPGGLAGGTYEQYF
CDR3nt: TGTGCCAGCAGTCCTGGGGGACTAGCGGGGGGTACCTACGAGCAGTACTTC

d_gene: TRBD1
abundance: many
j_gene: TRBJ1-3
v_gene: TRBV12-3/TRBV12-4
CDR3aa: CASRVTGAGNTIYF
CDR3nt: TGTGCCAGCAGAGTGACAGGGGCTGGAAACACCATATATTTT

d_gene: -
abundance: few
j_gene: TRBJ1-4
v_gene: TRBV5-1
CDR3aa: CASSMGATNEKLFF
CDR3nt: TGCGCCAGCAGCATGGGGGCAACTAATGAAAAACTGTTTTTT

d_gene: -
abundance: -
j_gene: TRBJ2-1
v_gene: TRBV20-1
CDR3aa: CSARDPSAGGNEQFF
CDR3nt: TGCAGTGCTAGAGATCCCAGTGCCGGAGGGAATGAGCAGTTCTTC

d_gene: -
abundance: few
j_gene: TRBJ2-1
v_gene: TRBV7-9
CDR3aa: CASSPRLVSGNEQFF
CDR3nt: TGTGCCAGCAGCCCACGACTAGTTAGTGGCAATGAGCAGTTCTTC

d_gene: -
abundance: many
j_gene: TRBJ2-3
v_gene: TRBV20-1
CDR3aa: CSARVRGDTQYF
CDR3nt: TGCAGTGCTAGAGTACGGGGGGATACGCAGTATTTT

d_gene: -
abundance: many
j_gene: TRBJ1-5
v_gene: TRBV2
CDR3aa: CASSVTPGNQPQHF
CDR3nt: TGTGCCAGCAGTGTCACTCCAGGGAATCAGCCCCAGCATTTT

d_gene: -
abundance: many
j_gene: TRBJ2-7
v_gene: TRBV18
CDR3aa: CASSPPVGESSYEQYF
CDR3nt: TGTGCCAGCTCACCACCGGTGGGGGAGAGCTCCTACGAGCAGTACTTC

d_gene: -
abundance: few
j_gene: TRBJ2-3
v_gene: TRBV29-1
CDR3aa: CSVFGPGDTQYF
CDR3nt: TGCAGCGTTTTTGGTCCCGGGGATACGCAGTATTTT

d_gene: -
abundance: few
j_gene: TRBJ2-7
v_gene: TRBV10-3
CDR3aa: CAIRMGVAYEQYF
CDR3nt: TGTGCCATCAGAATGGGAGTAGCCTACGAGCAGTACTTC